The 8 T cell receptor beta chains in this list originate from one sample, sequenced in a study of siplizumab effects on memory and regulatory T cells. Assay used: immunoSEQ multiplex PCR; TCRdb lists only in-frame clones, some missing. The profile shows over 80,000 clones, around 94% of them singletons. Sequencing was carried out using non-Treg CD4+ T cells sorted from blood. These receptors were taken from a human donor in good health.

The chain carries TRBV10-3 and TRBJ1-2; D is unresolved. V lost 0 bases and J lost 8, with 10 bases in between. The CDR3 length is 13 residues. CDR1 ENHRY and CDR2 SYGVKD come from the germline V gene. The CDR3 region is CAISESMLSGYTF. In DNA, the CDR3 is TGTGCCATCAGTGAGTCGATGTTGAGCGGCTACACCTTC.

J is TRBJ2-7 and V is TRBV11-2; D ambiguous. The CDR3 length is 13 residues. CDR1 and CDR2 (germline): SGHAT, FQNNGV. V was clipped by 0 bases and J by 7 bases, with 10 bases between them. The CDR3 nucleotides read TGTGCCAGCAGCTTAGATCCCCGGTCGGAGCAGTACTTC. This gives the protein CASSLDPRSEQYF.

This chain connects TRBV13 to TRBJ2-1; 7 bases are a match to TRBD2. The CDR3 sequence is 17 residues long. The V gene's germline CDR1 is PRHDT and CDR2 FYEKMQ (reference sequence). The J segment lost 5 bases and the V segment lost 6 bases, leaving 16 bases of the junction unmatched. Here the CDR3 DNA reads TGTGCCAGCAGTGGTGGGGGGGGGTCGTTAGACCACAATGAGCAGTTCTTC. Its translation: CASSGGGGSLDHNEQFF.

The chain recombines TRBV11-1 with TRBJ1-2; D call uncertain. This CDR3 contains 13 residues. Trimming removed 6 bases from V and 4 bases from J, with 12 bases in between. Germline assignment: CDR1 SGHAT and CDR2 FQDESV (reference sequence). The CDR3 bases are TGTGCCAGCAGTTCGGACGGAATCTATGGCTACACCTTC. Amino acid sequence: CASSSDGIYGYTF.

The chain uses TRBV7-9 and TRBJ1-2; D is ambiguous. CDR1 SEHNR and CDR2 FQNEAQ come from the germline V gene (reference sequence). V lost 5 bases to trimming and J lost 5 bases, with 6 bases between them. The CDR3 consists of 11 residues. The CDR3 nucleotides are TGTGCCAGCAGCCCCGGGTATGGCTACACCTTC. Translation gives CASSPGYGYTF.

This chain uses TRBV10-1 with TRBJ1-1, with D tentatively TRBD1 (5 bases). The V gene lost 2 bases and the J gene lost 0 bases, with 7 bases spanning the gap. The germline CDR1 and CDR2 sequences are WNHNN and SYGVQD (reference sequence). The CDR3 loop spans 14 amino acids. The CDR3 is CASSEDSMNTEAFF. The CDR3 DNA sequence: TGCGCCAGCAGTGAGGACAGCATGAACACTGAAGCTTTCTTT.

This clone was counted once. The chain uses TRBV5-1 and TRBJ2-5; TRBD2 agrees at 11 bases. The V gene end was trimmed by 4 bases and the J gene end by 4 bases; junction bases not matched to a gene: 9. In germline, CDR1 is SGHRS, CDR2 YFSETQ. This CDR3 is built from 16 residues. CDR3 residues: CASSLLAGGPRETQYF. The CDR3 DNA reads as TGCGCCAGCAGCCTGTTAGCGGGAGGGCCTCGAGAGACCCAGTACTTC.

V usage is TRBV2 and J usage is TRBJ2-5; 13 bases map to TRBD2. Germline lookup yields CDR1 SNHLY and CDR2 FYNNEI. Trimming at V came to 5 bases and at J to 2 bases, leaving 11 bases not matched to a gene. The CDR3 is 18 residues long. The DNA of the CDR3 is TGTGCCAGCAGTCCGAGGACTAGCGGGAGATGGAGGCAAGAGACCCAGTACTTC. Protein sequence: CASSPRTSGRWRQETQYF.